This entry is about one TCR beta chain. Its antigen is unknown. These data come from a study of T cell responses to AZD1222 COVID-19 vaccine. CDR3 length: 14 amino acids. Trimming cost V 2 bases and J 1 base, with 8 bases left between them. Germline CDR1 and CDR2: SGDLS and YYNGEE. TCRdb's copy holds only in-frame clones and misses some; the assay was immunoSEQ multiplex PCR. This sample has around 99,000 clones, with roughly 90% found just once. Study findings and constraints: Only five to seven AZD1222 recipients were seropositive at baseline.

The sample in question was peripheral blood, obtained on day 0 of AZD1222 vaccination. This TCR was sampled from an adult in good health. This sequence joins TRBV9 and TRBJ2-3; D perhaps matches TRBD2 (6 bases). The CDR3 sequence is CASSVGTRTDTQYF. The DNA of the CDR3 is TGTGCCAGCAGCGTCGGGACTCGCACAGATACGCAGTATTTT.